This TCR beta chain was observed in a study of cytotoxic CD8 clonotypes in ibrutinib-treated CLL. The CDR3 runs to 14 residues. The V gene's germline CDR1 is MDHEN and CDR2 SYDVKM. V gave up 2 bases and J gave up 4 bases; unmatched junction bases: 4. Investigators sought sequencing depths of between 1 in 200,000 and 1 in 1 million T cells. The data were produced by immunoSEQ multiplex PCR, yet TCRdb's version contains in-frame clones alone and is incomplete. The table has fewer than 200,000 clones, less than 85% seen once. The clonotype was recovered from a human donor with chronic lymphocytic leukemia. The gene calls are TRBV28 and TRBJ1-1, with 7 bases that match TRBD1. The sequencing here drew on PBMCs, taken after 24 months of ibrutinib treatment. The CDR3 sequence is CASSLPRDSTEAFF. DNA of the CDR3: TGTGCCAGCAGTTTACCTCGGGACAGCACTGAAGCTTTCTTT.